This T cell receptor beta chain is from a study of shared clonotypes between healthy human individuals. Study-level information: The study used three CD4 naive, three CD4 memory, two CD8 naive and one CD8 memory plate per donor. General study findings and limits: Blood was the sole source, and tissue repertoires probably differ. Unshared clonotypes carried lower generation probabilities than those common to all four donors.

This clone was found once. What it binds is unknown. TCRdb keeps only in-frame clones here, not all; method: immunoSEQ multiplex PCR. The repertoire includes over 2 million clones, roughly 95% of them detected once, and more than 0.1% sits in the top ten. This CDR3 is 14 amino acids long. Germline lookup yields CDR1 ENHRY and CDR2 SYGVKD. V was clipped by 6 bases and J by 3 bases, with 14 bases between them. The study drew all its donors from Caucasian adults living in Nashville, Tennessee. The V and J genes are TRBV10-3 and TRBJ1-1; no clear D. This receptor was obtained from a man between 18 and 29 years old in good health. Sequenced material: naive CD4+ T cells sorted from blood. The subset here: CD45RA+ positively selected. CDR3 sequence reads: CAIRATLMDTEAFF. The CDR3 DNA is TGTGCCATCAGGGCGACGCTTATGGACACTGAAGCTTTCTTT.